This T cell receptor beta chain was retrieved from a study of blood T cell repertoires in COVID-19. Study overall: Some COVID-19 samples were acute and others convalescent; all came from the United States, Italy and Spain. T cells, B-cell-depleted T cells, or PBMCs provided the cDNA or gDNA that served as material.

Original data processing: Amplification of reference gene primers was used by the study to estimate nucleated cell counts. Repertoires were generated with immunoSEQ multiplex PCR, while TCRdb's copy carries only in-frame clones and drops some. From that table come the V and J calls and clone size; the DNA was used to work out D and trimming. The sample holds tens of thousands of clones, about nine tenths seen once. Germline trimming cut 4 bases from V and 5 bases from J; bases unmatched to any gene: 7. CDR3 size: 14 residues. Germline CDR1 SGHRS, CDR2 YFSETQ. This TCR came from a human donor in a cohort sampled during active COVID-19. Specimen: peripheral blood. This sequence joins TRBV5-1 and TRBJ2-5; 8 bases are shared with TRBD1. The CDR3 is CASSPDRELETQYF. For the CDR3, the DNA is TGCGCCAGCAGCCCGGACAGGGAGTTGGAGACCCAGTACTTC. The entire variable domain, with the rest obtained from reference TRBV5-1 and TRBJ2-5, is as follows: KAGVTQTPRYLIKTRGQQVTLSCSPISGHRSVSWYQQTPGQGLQFLFEYFSETQRNKGNFPGRFSGRQFSNSRSEMNVSTLELGDSALYLCASSPDRELETQYFGPGTRLLVL.